The 21 T cell receptor beta chains listed next were all sequenced from one sample in a study of blood T cell repertoires in COVID-19. This table comes from immunoSEQ multiplex PCR, and its TCRdb copy is limited to in-frame clones, with some not included. The table includes 250,000 to 300,000 clones, around 86% detected once. Sequencing was performed on peripheral blood. Receptors originate from a man aged 18 to 35 with active or convalescent COVID-19.

The gene calls are TRBV9 and TRBJ2-2; 9 bases fit TRBD2. This CDR3 has 14 amino acids. The germline V gene has CDR1 SGDLS and CDR2 YYNGEE. Losses at the gene ends were 5 bases for V and 7 bases for J; bases not matched to a gene: 6. CDR3 in amino acids: CASSAGTSSGELFF. DNA for the CDR3: TGTGCCAGCAGTGCCGGGACTAGCAGCGGGGAGCTGTTTTTT.

The V call is TRBV30, the J call TRBJ1-1, with 7 nucleotides matching TRBD1. This CDR3 comprises 12 residues. Looked up from germline, CDR1 is GTSNPN and CDR2 is SVGIG (reference sequence). The ends lost 1 base at V and 10 bases at J; junction bases unmatched: 6. CDR3 residues: CAWSATGSGAFF. The CDR3 DNA is TGTGCCTGGAGTGCGACAGGGTCTGGAGCTTTCTTT. Together with reference TRBV30 and TRBJ1-1, the CDR3 gives the full variable domain: SQTIHQWPATLVQPVGSPLSLECTVEGTSNPNLYWYRQAAGRGLQLLFYSVGIGQISSEVPQNLSASRPQDRQFILSSKKLLLSDSGFYLCAWSATGSGAFFGQGTRLTVV.

CDR3 amino acids: CASRGTPTPVGYTF. The DNA of the CDR3 is TGTGCCAGCAGGGGGACTCCCACCCCAGTAGGCTACACCTTC. The chain has TRBV2 and TRBJ1-2; possible D gene TRBD1, 5 bases. This CDR3 has 14 residues. Trimming took 6 bases from V and 8 from J, leaving 19 bases between them. Germline V gives CDR1 SNHLY, CDR2 FYNNEI. Complete variable domain (other parts from reference TRBV2 and TRBJ1-2): EPEVTQTPSHQVTQMGQEVILRCVPISNHLYFYWYRQILGQKVEFLVSFYNNEISEKSEIFDDQFSVERPDGSNFTLKIRSTKLEDSAMYFCASRGTPTPVGYTFGSGTRLTVV.

The rearrangement joins TRBV29-1 to TRBJ2-5; no clear D. Germline CDR1 reads SQVTM; CDR2 reads ANQGSEA. Between the trimmed V and J ends, which lost 0 bases and 0 bases, there was a span of 8 bases. This CDR3 comprises 14 residues. In DNA, the CDR3 is TGCAGCGTTGAAGATTGGCTAGACCAAGAGACCCAGTACTTC. Translated: CSVEDWLDQETQYF.

The chain is built from TRBV19 and TRBJ2-4; D is unresolved. Trimming took 1 base from V and 0 from J, leaving 7 bases between them. Germline values: CDR1 LNHDA, CDR2 SQIVND (reference sequence). CDR3 size: 15 residues. CDR3 nucleotide sequence: TGTGCCAGTAGTATAGGAATACTAGCCAAAAACATTCAGTACTTC. It encodes CASSIGILAKNIQYF.

The CDR3 here is CASSLGVAGGLGTQYF. CDR3 nucleotides: TGTGCCAGCAGCCTTGGGGTAGCGGGGGGGCTCGGGACCCAGTACTTC. This sequence joins TRBV5-6 and TRBJ2-5; 11 bases agree with TRBD2. Germline CDR1 reads SGHDT; CDR2 reads YYEEEE. Unmatched junction bases numbered 12, after V lost 4 bases and J lost 7 bases. This CDR3 has 16 residues. The entire variable domain, with the rest obtained from reference TRBV5-6 and TRBJ2-5, is as follows: DAGVTQSPTHLIKTRGQQVTLRCSPKSGHDTVSWYQQALGQGPQFIFQYYEEEERQRGNFPDRFSGHQFPNYSSELNVNALLLGDSALYLCASSLGVAGGLGTQYFGPGTRLLVL.

The genes are TRBV11-2 and TRBJ1-4; tentative D call: TRBD1 (5 bases). Germline V gene lookup returns CDR1 SGHAT and CDR2 FQNNGV. The CDR3 spans 15 residues. V was cut by 4 bases and J by 11 bases, with 20 bases left in between. In DNA form, the CDR3 reads TGTGCCAGCAGCTCTTTCAGGGAGGAGGAAGAGAAACTGTTTTTT. Protein: CASSSFREEEEKLFF.

V gene TRBV19 combines with J gene TRBJ1-5; D is perhaps TRBD1 (5 bases). CDR1 is LNHDA, CDR2 SQIVND, per germline (reference sequence). The CDR3 has 14 amino acids. Trimming cost V 9 bases and J 1 base, with 13 bases left between them. DNA of the CDR3: TGTGCCAGACAGGCCCCCCTAAGCAATCAGCCCCAGCATTTT. Residues: CARQAPLSNQPQHF. The full variable domain, with the rest looked up from reference TRBV19 and TRBJ1-5, is DGGITQSPKYLFRKEGQNVTLSCEQNLNHDAMYWYRQDPGQGLRLIYYSQIVNDFQKGDIAEGYSVSREKKESFPLTVTSAQKNPTAFYLCARQAPLSNQPQHFGDGTRLSIL.

CDR3 nucleotides: TGTGCCAGCAGTGATCTCGGAGAGGCAAGCAATCAGCCCCAGCATTTT. This codes for CASSDLGEASNQPQHF. This chain connects TRBV2 to TRBJ1-5; D unresolved. Germline V CDR1 and CDR2: SNHLY, FYNNEI. Trimming pared 3 bases from V and 1 base from J, leaving 13 bases between. The CDR3 runs 16 residues.

There are a few counts of this clone. Other DNA sequences in this specimen translate into the identical CDR3. This chain connects TRBV7-9 to TRBJ2-1; 8 nucleotides line up with TRBD1. With V trimmed by 4 bases and J by 6 bases, 8 bases remained unmatched. CDR1 and CDR2 from the germline V gene are SEHNR and FQNEAQ (reference sequence). This CDR3 is built from 15 residues. CDR3 nucleotides: TGTGCCAGCAGCTGGGGGCAGGGGGCTGGCAATGAGCAGTTCTTC. This sequence encodes CASSWGQGAGNEQFF. Drawing the rest from reference TRBV7-9 and TRBJ2-1, the complete variable domain is DTGVSQNPRHKITKRGQNVTFRCDPISEHNRLYWYRQTLGQGPEFLTYFQNEAQLEKSRLLSDRFSAERPKGSFSTLEIQRTEQGDSAMYLCASSWGQGAGNEQFFGPGTRLTVL.

This chain connects TRBV7-9 to TRBJ2-2; 7 nucleotides align to TRBD1. The CDR3 is made up of 15 amino acids. In germline, CDR1 is SEHNR, CDR2 FQNEAQ (reference sequence). Trimming removed 4 bases from V and 0 bases from J; junction bases left unmatched: 2. The CDR3 DNA follows: TGTGCCAGCAGCTGGACAGGATCGAACACCGGGGAGCTGTTTTTT. Translated, it gives CASSWTGSNTGELFF.

The rearrangement joins TRBV11-2 to TRBJ1-3; D is perhaps TRBD1 (6 bases). Trimming removed 3 bases from V and 4 bases from J, with 10 bases in between. Per germline, CDR1 SGHAT and CDR2 FQNNGV. The CDR3 totals 14 residues. The CDR3 region is CASSFTGIGNTIYF. CDR3 DNA sequence: TGTGCCAGCAGCTTCACAGGGATCGGAAACACCATATATTTT. Based on the CDR3 plus reference TRBV11-2 and TRBJ1-3, the full variable domain is EAGVAQSPRYKIIEKRQSVAFWCNPISGHATLYWYQQILGQGPKLLIQFQNNGVVDDSQLPKDRFSAERLKGVDSTLKIQPAKLEDSAVYLCASSFTGIGNTIYFGEGSWLTVV.

The chain is built from TRBV4-1 and TRBJ2-5; TRBD1 matches 10 bases. CDR1 is MGHRA, CDR2 YSYEKL, per germline. The CDR3 contains 15 residues. The V and J ends lost 1 base and 1 base, in that order; junction bases with no gene match: 0. Here the CDR3 reads CASSQGTGGQETQYF. CDR3 nucleotides: TGCGCCAGCAGCCAAGGGACAGGGGGCCAAGAGACCCAGTACTTC.

This clone was seen only a few times. V gene TRBV19 combines with J gene TRBJ1-5; D gene unclear. V was pared by 0 bases and J by 5 bases, with 5 bases between. The CDR3 totals 13 residues. Per the germline V gene, CDR1 is LNHDA and CDR2 is SQIVND (reference sequence). Written as DNA, the CDR3 is TGTGCCAGTAGTATAGATGGAGATCAGCCCCAGCATTTT. This encodes CASSIDGDQPQHF.

V and J are TRBV7-2 and TRBJ2-7; possible D gene TRBD2, 5 bases. Trimming stripped 4 bases from V and 0 bases from J, with 10 bases between. This CDR3 has 14 residues. From germline, CDR1 is SGHTA and CDR2 FQGNSA. The CDR3 spells CASSYDGGSYEQYF. The DNA for the CDR3 is TGTGCCAGCAGCTACGACGGAGGCTCCTACGAGCAGTACTTC.

In its sample, this clone was seen once. This sequence joins TRBV24-1 and TRBJ1-5; the D is unclear. Germline-derived CDR1 and CDR2 are KGHDR and SFDVKD. The V end lost 5 bases, the J end lost 4 bases, and 11 bases lay between the germline ends. The CDR3 extends over 14 amino acids. The CDR3 region is CATSASGINQPQHF. In nucleotides, the CDR3 is TGTGCCACCAGTGCCTCCGGGATTAATCAGCCCCAGCATTTT.

The V call is TRBV28, the J call TRBJ1-4, with D possibly being TRBD1 (6 bases). The CDR3 is made up of 15 amino acids. CDR1 and CDR2 from the germline V gene are MDHEN and SYDVKM. Trimming pared 7 bases from V and 7 bases from J, leaving 19 bases between. CDR3 amino acids: CASTMLGTSPEKLFF. In DNA form, the CDR3 reads TGTGCCAGCACCATGCTGGGGACATCGCCTGAAAAACTGTTTTTT. Together with reference TRBV28 and TRBJ1-4, the CDR3 gives the full variable domain: DVKVTQSSRYLVKRTGEKVFLECVQDMDHENMFWYRQDPGLGLRLIYFSYDVKMKEKGDIPEGYSVSREKKERFSLILESASTNQTSMYLCASTMLGTSPEKLFFGSGTQLSVL.

CDR3 coding DNA: TGCGCCAGCAGCTTGGGTAGCATCACAGATACGCAGTATTTT. The encoded protein is CASSLGSITDTQYF. The chain has TRBV5-1 and TRBJ2-3; D is ambiguous. This CDR3 is 14 amino acids long. CDR1 SGHRS and CDR2 YFSETQ come from the germline V gene. V was shortened by 0 bases and J by 2 bases, with 7 bases between the two germline ends.

CDR3 bases: TGCGCCAGCAGCCAAGGAGACAGGGATAATCAGCCCCAGCATTTT. Amino acids: CASSQGDRDNQPQHF. This chain joins TRBV4-1 and TRBJ1-5; TRBD1 matches at 7 bases. Germline V gives CDR1 MGHRA, CDR2 YSYEKL. With V trimmed by 1 base and J by 4 bases, 4 bases remained unmatched. The CDR3 contains 15 residues.

The chain is built from TRBV24-1 and TRBJ2-1; 9 nucleotides line up with TRBD2. The CDR3 consists of 18 residues. Germline V lookup: CDR1 KGHDR, CDR2 SFDVKD. The V and J ends lost 2 bases and 10 bases, in that order; junction bases with no gene match: 17. CDR3 protein: CATSDSPLRGSGSLEQFF. CDR3 nucleotide sequence: TGTGCCACCAGTGATTCGCCCCTTAGGGGTAGCGGGAGCCTAGAGCAGTTCTTC.

The V and J genes are TRBV27 and TRBJ2-3; D is perhaps TRBD1 (6 bases). The CDR3 contains 16 residues. V was trimmed by 2 bases and J by 4 bases, leaving 16 bases between them. The germline V gene has CDR1 MNHEY and CDR2 SMNVEV (reference sequence). CDR3 amino acids: CASSLIRGNGADTQYF. The DNA of the CDR3 is TGTGCCAGCAGTTTAATCAGGGGCAACGGAGCAGATACGCAGTATTTT.